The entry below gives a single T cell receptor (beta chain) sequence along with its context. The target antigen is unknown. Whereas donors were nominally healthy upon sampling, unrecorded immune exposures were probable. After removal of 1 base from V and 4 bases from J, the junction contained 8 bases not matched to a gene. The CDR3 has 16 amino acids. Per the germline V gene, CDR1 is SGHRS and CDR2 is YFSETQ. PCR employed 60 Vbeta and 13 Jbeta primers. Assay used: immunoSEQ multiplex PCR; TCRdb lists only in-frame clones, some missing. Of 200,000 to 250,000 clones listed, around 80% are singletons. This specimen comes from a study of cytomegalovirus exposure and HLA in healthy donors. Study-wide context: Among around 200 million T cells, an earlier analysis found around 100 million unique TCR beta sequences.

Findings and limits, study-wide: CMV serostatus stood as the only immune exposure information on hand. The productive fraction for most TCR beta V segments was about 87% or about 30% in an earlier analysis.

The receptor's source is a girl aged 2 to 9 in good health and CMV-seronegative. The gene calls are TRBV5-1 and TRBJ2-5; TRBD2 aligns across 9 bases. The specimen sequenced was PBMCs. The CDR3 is CASSLPAGGPGETQYF. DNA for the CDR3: TGCGCCAGCAGCTTGCCGGCGGGAGGGCCTGGAGAGACCCAGTACTTC.